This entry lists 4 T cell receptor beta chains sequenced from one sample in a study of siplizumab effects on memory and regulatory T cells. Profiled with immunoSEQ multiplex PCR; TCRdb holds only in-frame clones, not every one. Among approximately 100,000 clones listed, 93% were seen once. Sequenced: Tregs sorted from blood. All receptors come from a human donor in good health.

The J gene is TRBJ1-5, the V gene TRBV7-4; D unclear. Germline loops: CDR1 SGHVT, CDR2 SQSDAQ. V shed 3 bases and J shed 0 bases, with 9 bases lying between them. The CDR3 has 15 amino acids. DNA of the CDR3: TGTGCCAGCAGCTTGGACGGTGATAGCAATCAGCCCCAGCATTTT. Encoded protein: CASSLDGDSNQPQHF.

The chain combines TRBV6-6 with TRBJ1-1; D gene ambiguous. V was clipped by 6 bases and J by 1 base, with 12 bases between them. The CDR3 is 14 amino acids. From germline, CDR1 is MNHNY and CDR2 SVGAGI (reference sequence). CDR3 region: CASRGGQANTEAFF. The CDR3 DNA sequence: TGTGCCAGCAGGGGCGGGCAAGCGAACACTGAAGCTTTCTTT.

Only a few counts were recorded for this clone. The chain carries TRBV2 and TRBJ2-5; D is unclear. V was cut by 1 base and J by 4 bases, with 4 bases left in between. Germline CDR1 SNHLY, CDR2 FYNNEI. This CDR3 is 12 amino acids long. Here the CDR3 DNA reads TGTGCCAGCAGTGAAGTCTTAGAGACCCAGTACTTC. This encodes CASSEVLETQYF.

CDR3 region: CASSLGRALSRTDTQYF. The CDR3 region has the DNA TGTGCCAGCAGCTTAGGGAGGGCCCTGTCTCGGACAGATACGCAGTATTTT. The chain links TRBV11-3 to TRBJ2-3, with D perhaps matching TRBD2 (6 bases). This CDR3 is built from 17 residues. In germline, CDR1 is SGHNT, CDR2 YENEEA. The V end was cut by 1 base, the J end by 3 bases, with 17 bases between.